A single sample is the source of the 24 T cell receptor beta chains below, sequenced in a study of T-cell memory formation after mild COVID-19. TCRdb redid the calling of the 5' RACE reads with MiXCR, one entry per CDR3 protein. The sample comprises 400,000 or so distinct CDR3 sequences, about 19% of which are singletons, and roughly 8% rests with the top ten. The sample taken for sequencing was PBMCs or a T cell subset sorted from them (not recorded which). The source is an adult woman who had mild COVID-19 (a few samples of this study predate the infection). Cell type and time point are not known.

This clonotype was observed once. The chain uses TRBV20-1 and TRBJ1-2; TRBD1 agrees at 9 bases. V dropped 0 bases and J dropped 6; count of bases not matched to a gene: 14. This CDR3 comprises 17 residues. The germline V gene encodes CDR1 DFQATT and CDR2 SNEGSKA (reference sequence). CDR3 sequence: CSARDWALAQGAHGYTF. The CDR3 region has the DNA TGCAGTGCTAGAGATTGGGCCTTGGCACAGGGGGCGCATGGCTACACCTTC.

This chain links TRBV4-1 with TRBJ1-2; tentative D call: TRBD1 (6 bases). CDR1 is MGHRA, CDR2 YSYEKL, per germline. Trimming stripped 0 bases from V and 4 bases from J, with 12 bases between. This CDR3 has 15 amino acids. The CDR3 DNA is TGCGCCAGCAGCCAAGACGGGGGGCCAGGCTATGGCTACACCTTC. Its translation: CASSQDGGPGYGYTF.

The gene calls are TRBV18 and TRBJ1-3; maybe TRBD1 (5 bases). Germline CDR1 is KGHSH and CDR2 is LQKENI. V lost 3 bases and J 2 bases, leaving 14 bases between the germline ends. The CDR3 totals 16 residues. This CDR3 is CASSPRPGMAGNTIYF. Here the CDR3 DNA reads TGTGCCAGCTCACCTCGCCCAGGGATGGCTGGAAACACCATATATTTT.

This clonotype was seen a handful of times. The chain employs TRBV12-3 or TRBV12-4 and TRBJ2-2, with 7 bases identical to TRBD2. The CDR3 runs 16 residues. Trimming cost V 6 bases and J 4 bases; bases outside gene matches: 11. The CDR3 protein is CASRLSGNVGTGELFF. The CDR3, as DNA: TGTGCCAGCAGGCTGAGCGGGAACGTGGGCACCGGGGAGCTGTTTTTT.

This clonotype showed up just a few times. The CDR3 reads CASRAGQRSYNEQFF. CDR3 DNA: TGTGCCAGCAGGGCGGGACAGCGTTCCTACAATGAGCAGTTCTTC. This chain uses TRBV12-3 or TRBV12-4 with TRBJ2-1; a weak D match, TRBD1 (7 bases). The CDR3 sequence is 15 residues long. V was shortened by 6 bases and J by 1 base, with 13 bases between the two germline ends.

The rearrangement joins TRBV7-9 to TRBJ2-2; a possible D gene is TRBD2 (5 bases). V dropped 8 bases and J dropped 2 bases, with 12 bases sitting between them. The CDR3 consists of 14 residues. The germline V gene encodes CDR1 SEHNR and CDR2 FQNEAQ (reference sequence). The CDR3 is CASLRAVNTGELFF. CDR3 sequence (DNA): TGTGCCAGCCTGCGGGCAGTTAACACCGGGGAGCTGTTTTTT.

V usage is TRBV7-9 and J usage is TRBJ2-2; tentatively, D is TRBD1 (6 bases). V shed 5 bases and J shed 1 base, with 14 bases lying between them. The CDR3 extends over 16 amino acids. Germline assignment: CDR1 SEHNR and CDR2 FQNEAQ (reference sequence). The DNA for the CDR3 is TGTGCCAGCAGCCGAATTTGGGGACAGAACACCGGGGAGCTGTTTTTT. Its translation is CASSRIWGQNTGELFF.

This clonotype was counted between two and nine times. The gene calls are TRBV18 and TRBJ2-7; 12 positions agree with TRBD1. CDR1 and CDR2 (germline): KGHSH, LQKENI. There are 17 residues in the CDR3. V lost 4 bases and J lost 0; bases outside the gene matches: 7. CDR3 sequence: CASSRGTGGLTSYEQYF. CDR3 coding DNA: TGTGCCAGCTCACGGGGGACAGGGGGCTTGACCTCCTACGAGCAGTACTTC.

The chain joins TRBV12-2 to TRBJ2-3; TRBD1 is the table's D call, not checked against the DNA. TRBV12-2 is assigned pseudogene status. CDR3 length equals 19 residues. The chain's CDR3 is CASHLGSRGDPMGTDTQYF. CDR3 in DNA: TGTGCAAGTCACCTAGGTTCTAGGGGGGACCCCATGGGCACAGATACGCAGTATTTT.

This clonotype has only a few counts. V usage is TRBV6-1 and J usage is TRBJ2-6; perhaps TRBD1 as D (6 bases). Trimming stripped 8 bases from V and 1 base from J, with 18 bases between. The CDR3 consists of 17 residues. Germline V gives CDR1 MNHNS, CDR2 SASEGT. The CDR3: CASGKQGSESGANVLTF. CDR3 bases: TGTGCCAGCGGTAAACAGGGAAGTGAGTCTGGGGCCAACGTCCTGACTTTC.

The V gene is TRBV21-1, the J gene TRBJ2-2; the table's D call TRBD2 went unverified against the DNA. TRBV21-1 is deemed a pseudogene. The CDR3 is made up of 18 amino acids. The CDR3, as DNA: TGTGCCAGCAGCCTTGGAAGGACTAGCGGGAGTTACACCGGGGAGCTGTTTTTT. This translates into CASSLGRTSGSYTGELFF.

This clonotype was counted only a few times. The chain recombines TRBV12-3 or TRBV12-4 with TRBJ2-1; D is tentatively TRBD1 or TRBD2 (6 bases each). Trimming took off 6 bases at V and 7 bases at J, with 16 bases between the two ends. The CDR3 sequence is 14 residues long. Here the CDR3 reads CASSLGGSGNEQFF. Written as DNA, the CDR3 is TGTGCCAGCAGCCTAGGGGGGAGTGGTAATGAGCAGTTCTTC.

In this sample, this clonotype turned up a few times. The chain uses TRBV9 and TRBJ1-2; D is unresolved. Trimming cost V 2 bases and J 5 bases, with 10 bases left between them. The CDR3 loop spans 13 amino acids. Germline CDR1 reads SGDLS; CDR2 reads YYNGEE. The CDR3 reads CASSVLEGYGYTF. CDR3 DNA: TGTGCCAGCAGCGTTCTAGAGGGATATGGCTACACCTTC.

There are a few counts of this clonotype. This chain uses TRBV15 with TRBJ2-1; TRBD1 might be the D (6 bases). CDR1 LNHNV and CDR2 YYDKDF come from the germline V gene (reference sequence). This CDR3 has 15 amino acids. V was shortened by 0 bases and J by 7 bases, with 13 bases between the two germline ends. CDR3 in amino acids: CATSRERGHRNEQFF. The CDR3 coding sequence is TGTGCCACCAGCAGAGAAAGGGGACATAGAAATGAGCAGTTCTTC.

The sample holds a few counts of this clonotype. CDR3 nucleotides: TGCAGCGTTATACAAGGGGCTAGCGGGAGCACAGATACGCAGTATTTT. Its protein product is CSVIQGASGSTDTQYF. V usage is TRBV29-1 and J usage is TRBJ2-3; TRBD2 matches at 8 bases. The ends lost 5 bases at V and 0 bases at J; junction bases unmatched: 10. Germline assignment: CDR1 SQVTM and CDR2 ANQGSEA. The CDR3 has 16 amino acids.

The chain has TRBV18 and TRBJ2-7; 7 bases are shared with TRBD1. The trim removed 3 bases at V and 6 bases at J, leaving 8 bases unmatched. The CDR3 loop spans 14 amino acids. Germline V gene data show CDR1 as KGHSH and CDR2 as LQKENI. The CDR3 sequence: CASSPQGVTAEQYF. The CDR3 bases are TGTGCCAGCTCACCGCAGGGGGTTACAGCCGAGCAGTACTTC.

Here the CDR3 DNA reads TGCAGTGCCAGGACTAGCGGGGGTGGCGAGCAGTACTTC. Translation: CSARTSGGGEQYF. The chain is built from TRBV20-1 and TRBJ2-7, with 13 bases that match TRBD2. Germline loops: CDR1 DFQATT, CDR2 SNEGSKA (reference sequence). This CDR3 comprises 13 residues. V lost 6 bases and J lost 6; bases outside the gene matches: 5.

This clonotype turned up a few times. This rearrangement joins TRBV7-9 to TRBJ1-2; D is perhaps TRBD1 (5 bases). Per the germline V gene, CDR1 is SEHNR and CDR2 is FQNEAQ (reference sequence). The CDR3 totals 14 residues. Trimming removed 1 base from V and 8 bases from J, with 14 bases in between. CDR3 sequence (DNA): TGTGCCAGCAGCTTAGTCAGGGAGGTTAAGGGCTACACCTTC. It translates to CASSLVREVKGYTF.

This clonotype was counted only a few times. The chain links TRBV7-8 to TRBJ2-4, with D possibly being TRBD1 (5 bases). This CDR3 comprises 16 residues. From germline, CDR1 is SGHVS and CDR2 FQNEAQ. The V end was cut by 6 bases, the J end by 0 bases, with 15 bases between. Written as DNA, the CDR3 is TGTGCCAGCAGTCCCTCCAGGGTTCTAGCCAAAAACATTCAGTACTTC. It codes for CASSPSRVLAKNIQYF.

The chain combines TRBV3-1 with TRBJ2-1; D may be TRBD2 (5 bases). V lost 2 bases and J lost 14, with 13 bases in between. The CDR3 covers 12 residues. Germline V gene data show CDR1 as LGHDT and CDR2 as YNNKEL (reference sequence). CDR3 coding DNA: TGTGCCAGCAGCCAACCCGGCCGAGCGGAGTTCTTC. Translation: CASSQPGRAEFF.

The rearrangement uses TRBV29-1 and TRBJ2-1; 13 bases map to TRBD2. The V gene's germline CDR1 is SQVTM and CDR2 ANQGSEA. The CDR3 extends over 17 amino acids. The V gene end was trimmed by 4 bases and the J gene end by 5 bases; junction bases not matched to a gene: 11. CDR3 loop: CSVVGLAGVYGDNEQFF. The DNA of the CDR3 is TGCAGCGTTGTTGGACTAGCGGGAGTCTATGGCGACAATGAGCAGTTCTTC.

This clonotype was detected a few times. V is TRBV2 and J is TRBJ2-1, with a tentative D call TRBD2 (5 bases). CDR1 SNHLY and CDR2 FYNNEI come from the germline V gene. This CDR3 has 13 residues. Trimming stripped 4 bases from V and 6 bases from J, with 10 bases between. The CDR3 region is CASSVRAGNEQFF. CDR3 sequence (DNA): TGTGCCAGCAGTGTAAGGGCGGGCAATGAGCAGTTCTTC.

Here the CDR3 reads CASSQALGAEQYF. DNA for the CDR3: TGCGCCAGCAGCCAAGCACTGGGGGCCGAGCAGTACTTC. The V gene is TRBV4-1, the J gene TRBJ2-7, with D maybe TRBD1 (6 bases). Germline V gives CDR1 MGHRA, CDR2 YSYEKL. The CDR3 extends over 13 amino acids. With 1 base removed from V and 6 bases from J, the gap between germline ends came to 10 bases.

This clonotype came up a few times. The chain joins TRBV7-2 to TRBJ2-5; D is undetermined. The V end was cut by 1 base, the J end by 4 bases, with 7 bases between. CDR3 length: 13 amino acids. CDR1 and CDR2 (germline): SGHTA, FQGNSA. The chain's CDR3 is CASSLEVRETQYF. In DNA, the CDR3 is TGTGCCAGCAGCTTAGAGGTTCGAGAGACCCAGTACTTC.